This TCR beta chain came from a study of blood T cell repertoires in COVID-19. Across the study: T cells, B-cell-depleted T cells, or PBMCs provided the cDNA or gDNA that served as material.

Germline assignment: CDR1 SQVTM and CDR2 ANQGSEA. With 7 bases removed from V and 4 bases from J, the gap between germline ends came to 19 bases. The CDR3 is made up of 14 amino acids. Original methodology: Amplified reference gene primers provided the basis for estimating nucleated cell counts. Profiled with immunoSEQ multiplex PCR; TCRdb holds only in-frame clones, not every one. V, J and clone size reflect that table, while D and trimming were determined from the DNA. Of over 100,000 clones listed, 70% to 90% are singletons. The sequenced sample was peripheral blood. This clonotype was sampled from a man aged 35 to 55 with acute or convalescent COVID-19. This chain joins TRBV29-1 and TRBJ1-1; D is possibly TRBD1 (5 bases). The CDR3 is CSGNGQGWTTEAFF. The DNA of the CDR3 is TGCAGCGGGAACGGTCAGGGATGGACCACTGAAGCTTTCTTT. Using reference TRBV29-1 and TRBJ1-1 for the parts outside the CDR3, the full variable domain is SAVISQKPSRDICQRGTSLTIQCQVDSQVTMMFWYRQQPGQSLTLIATANQGSEATYESGFVIDKFPISRPNLTFSTLTVSNMSPEDSSIYLCSGNGQGWTTEAFFGQGTRLTVV.